These T cell receptor beta chains were read from a single sample in a study of OX40 agonist ivuxolimab in advanced cancers. Method: immunoSEQ multiplex PCR; TCRdb's copy keeps in-frame clones and lacks some. The repertoire has tens of thousands of clones, 80% to 90% of them found once; the top ten carry about 0.95%. The sample in question was CD4+ or CD8+ T cells sorted from blood, obtained in a trial of the OX40 agonist ivuxolimab. The receptors originated from an adult with an advanced solid tumor such as melanoma, head and neck, liver or kidney cancer. Both conserved end residues are part of each CDR3. The D gene is left open where the match is weak. Some rows have no size entry. The others give once, few or many, or a class for an expanded clone.

cdr3_length j_call d_call clone_size v_call cdr3_nt cdr3_aa
14 TRBJ2-2 - few TRBV5-4 TGTGCCAGCAGCTTGGAAGGGACACAGGAGGAGCTGTTTTTT CASSLEGTQEELFF
17 TRBJ1-2 TRBD1 - TRBV4-2 TGTGCCAGCAGCCAAGACCCACAGGGGGCGGCCGCCTATGGCTACACCTTC CASSQDPQGAAAYGYTF
13 TRBJ1-6 - - TRBV2 TGTGCCTCGTGCGGGACGGTGAATTCACCCCTCCACTTT CASCGTVNSPLHF
15 TRBJ2-1 TRBD1 - TRBV5-1 TGCGCCAGCAGCGGAGGGACAGGGGCCTACAATGAGCAGTTCTTC CASSGGTGAYNEQFF
15 TRBJ2-1 - few TRBV19 TGTGCCAGCGGGAGACAGGGCGGGAGTCTAAATGAGCAGTTCTTC CASGRQGGSLNEQFF
13 TRBJ1-3 - - TRBV29-1 TGCAGCGTACCCGGGACATCTGGAAACACCATATATTTT CSVPGTSGNTIYF
13 TRBJ2-7 - - TRBV11-3 TGTGCCAGCAGCCCAACTCCGGCCGGGGAGCAGTACTTC CASSPTPAGEQYF
17 TRBJ2-3 TRBD2 - TRBV15 TGTGCCACCAGCAGAGATGGGGCGGGGGGCCTCACAGATACGCAGTATTTT CATSRDGAGGLTDTQYF
11 TRBJ2-4 - - TRBV10-2 TGCGCCAGCAGTGAGTACCGAAGACAGTACTTC CASSEYRRQYF
14 TRBJ2-5 TRBD1 once TRBV7-2 TGTGCCAGCAGCAACTCACAGGGGCGAGAGACCCAGTACTTC CASSNSQGRETQYF
14 TRBJ2-7 - - TRBV27 TGTGCCAGCAGTTGCCCCCTCGTTTGCTACGAGCAGTACTTC CASSCPLVCYEQYF
15 TRBJ2-4 - - TRBV5-1 TGCGCCAGCAGCAGTGCTGGGGGGCTCAAAAACATTCAGTACTTC CASSSAGGLKNIQYF
18 TRBJ1-1 TRBD1 - TRBV4-1 TGCGCCAGCAGCCAGCTGGAAGGACAGGGGAGTTATTCCGGTGAAGCTTTCTTT CASSQLEGQGSYSGEAFF
17 TRBJ1-3 TRBD1 once TRBV18 TGTGCCAGCTCACCAAGACAGGGAGGCACCTCTGGAAACACCATATATTTT CASSPRQGGTSGNTIYF
16 TRBJ1-5 TRBD1 - TRBV18 TGTGCCAGCTCACCGGACAGGGGGCTGAGCAATCAGCCCCAGCATTTT CASSPDRGLSNQPQHF
15 TRBJ2-5 TRBD2 - TRBV6-1 TGTGCCGGCAGGGGACTAGCGGGGTTACAAGAGACCCAGTACTTC CAGRGLAGLQETQYF
15 TRBJ2-7 TRBD1 - TRBV4-2 TGTGCCAGCAGCCAATTTCCAACAGGGGACTACGAGCAGTACTTC CASSQFPTGDYEQYF
14 TRBJ2-3 TRBD1 - TRBV6-1 TGTGCCAGCAGTCAGGACAGGGGACCAGATACGCAGTATTTT CASSQDRGPDTQYF
15 TRBJ2-2 - - TRBV2 TGTGCCAGCACTCTCCAACAATCTAACACCGGGGAGCTGTTTTTT CASTLQQSNTGELFF
15 TRBJ1-4 - - TRBV25-1 TGTGCCAGCAGTGAAGTATGGAATCTAGGAGAAAAACTGTTTTTT CASSEVWNLGEKLFF